This T cell receptor beta chain was identified during a study of cytomegalovirus exposure and HLA in healthy donors. The CDR3 consists of 16 residues. V was cut by 4 bases and J by 5 bases, with 18 bases left in between. Germline V gives CDR1 SGHAT, CDR2 FQNNGV. It was with 60 Vbeta and 13 Jbeta primers that the PCR ran. This table comes from immunoSEQ multiplex PCR, and its TCRdb copy is limited to in-frame clones, with some not included. With 150,000 to 200,000 clones in the sample, the ten largest clones hold around 0.74%. This receptor was identified in a boy between 10 and 17 years old in good health and CMV-seronegative. Sequencing input: PBMCs. The chain employs TRBV11-2 and TRBJ2-1, with D possibly TRBD1 on 5 matching bases. This CDR3 reads CASSSQGRAINNEQFF. CDR3 coding DNA: TGTGCCAGCAGCTCCCAGGGCAGGGCCATTAACAATGAGCAGTTCTTC. The complete variable domain, with remaining parts taken from reference TRBV11-2 and TRBJ2-1, reads EAGVAQSPRYKIIEKRQSVAFWCNPISGHATLYWYQQILGQGPKLLIQFQNNGVVDDSQLPKDRFSAERLKGVDSTLKIQPAKLEDSAVYLCASSSQGRAINNEQFFGPGTRLTVL.